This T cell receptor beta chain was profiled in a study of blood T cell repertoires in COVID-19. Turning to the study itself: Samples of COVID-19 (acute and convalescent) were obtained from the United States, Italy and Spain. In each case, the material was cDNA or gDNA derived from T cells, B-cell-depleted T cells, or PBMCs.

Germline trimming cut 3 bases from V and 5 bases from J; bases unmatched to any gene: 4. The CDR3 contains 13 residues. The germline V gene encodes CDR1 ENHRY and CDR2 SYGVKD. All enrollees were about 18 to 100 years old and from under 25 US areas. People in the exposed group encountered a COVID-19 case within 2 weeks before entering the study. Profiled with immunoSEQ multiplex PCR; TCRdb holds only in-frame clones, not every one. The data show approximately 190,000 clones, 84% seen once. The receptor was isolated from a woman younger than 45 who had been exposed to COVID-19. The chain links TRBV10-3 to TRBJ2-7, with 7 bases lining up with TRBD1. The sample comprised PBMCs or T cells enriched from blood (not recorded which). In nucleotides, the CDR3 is TGTGCCATCAGTGACGACAGGGTTAACGAGCAGTACTTC. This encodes CAISDDRVNEQYF.